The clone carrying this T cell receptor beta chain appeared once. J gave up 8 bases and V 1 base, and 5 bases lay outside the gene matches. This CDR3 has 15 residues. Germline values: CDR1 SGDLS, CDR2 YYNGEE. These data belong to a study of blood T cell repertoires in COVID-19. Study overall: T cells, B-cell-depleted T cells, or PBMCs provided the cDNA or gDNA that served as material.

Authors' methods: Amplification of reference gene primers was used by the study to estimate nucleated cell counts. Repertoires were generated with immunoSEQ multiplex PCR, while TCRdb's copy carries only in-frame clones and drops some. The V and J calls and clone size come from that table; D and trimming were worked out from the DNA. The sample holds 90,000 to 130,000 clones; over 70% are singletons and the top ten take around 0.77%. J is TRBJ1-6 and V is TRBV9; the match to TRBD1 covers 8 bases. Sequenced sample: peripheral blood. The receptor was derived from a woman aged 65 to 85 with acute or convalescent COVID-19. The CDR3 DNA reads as TGTGCCAGCAGCGTATATGACAGGGGTGATTCACCCCTCCACTTT. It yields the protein CASSVYDRGDSPLHF.